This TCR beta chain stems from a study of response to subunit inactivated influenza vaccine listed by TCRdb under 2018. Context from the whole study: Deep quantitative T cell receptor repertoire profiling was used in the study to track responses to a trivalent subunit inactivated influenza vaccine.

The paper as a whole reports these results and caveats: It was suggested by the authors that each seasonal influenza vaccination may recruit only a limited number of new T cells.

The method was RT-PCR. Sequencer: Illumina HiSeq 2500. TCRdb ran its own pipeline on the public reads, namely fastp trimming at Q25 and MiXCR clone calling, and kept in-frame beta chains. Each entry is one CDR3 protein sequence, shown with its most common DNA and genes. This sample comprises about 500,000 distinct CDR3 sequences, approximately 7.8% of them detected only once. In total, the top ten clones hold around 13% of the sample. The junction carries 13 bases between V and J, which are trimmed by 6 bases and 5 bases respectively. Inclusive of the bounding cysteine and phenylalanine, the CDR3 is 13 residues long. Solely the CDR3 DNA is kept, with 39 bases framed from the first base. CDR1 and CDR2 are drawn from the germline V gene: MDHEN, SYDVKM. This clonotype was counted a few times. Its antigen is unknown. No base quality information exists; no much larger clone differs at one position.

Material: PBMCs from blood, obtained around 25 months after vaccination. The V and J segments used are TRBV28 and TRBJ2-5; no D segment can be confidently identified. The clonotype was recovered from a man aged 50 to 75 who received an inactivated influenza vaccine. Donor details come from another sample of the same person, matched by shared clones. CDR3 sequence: CASSSGNKETQYF. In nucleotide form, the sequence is TGTGCCAGCAGCTCGGGCAACAAGGAGACCCAGTACTTC.